The source of this TCR beta chain is a study of long-term antiretroviral therapy in people with HIV. Study overall: About a decade before 2015, the earliest samples were taken when ART was typically delayed.

This clone was seen a few times. Sequencing relied on immunoSEQ assay v3.0, run at survey level. Assay used: immunoSEQ multiplex PCR; TCRdb lists only in-frame clones, some missing. The sample includes over 25,000 clones, roughly 90% of them seen just once. CDR1 MGHRA and CDR2 YSYEKL come from the germline V gene. J lost 9 bases, V lost 6 bases, and 13 bases had no gene match. This CDR3 is built from 15 residues. The receptor's source is a woman aged 18-35 years with HIV. The sequencing here drew on unsorted PBMCs, taken 0.5 years after starting antiretroviral therapy. The J gene is TRBJ1-5, the V gene TRBV4-1; 8 bases line up with TRBD1. CDR3 in amino acids: CASRQGGGRWGPQHF. Written as DNA, the CDR3 is TGCGCCAGCAGACAGGGGGGCGGAAGGTGGGGGCCCCAGCATTTT.